This note documents a single TCR beta chain sequence. Its cognate antigen is unknown. The PCR used 60 Vbeta and 13 Jbeta primers. TCRdb's table, derived via immunoSEQ multiplex PCR, lists solely in-frame clones and lacks some. The table has 100,000 to 150,000 clones, roughly 80% seen once; the top ten hold over 0.95%. Germline V gene sequence: CDR1 SGHDT, CDR2 YYEEEE. Trimming cost V 0 bases and J 0 bases, with 4 bases left between them. There are 13 residues in the CDR3. This record belongs to a study of cytomegalovirus exposure and HLA in healthy donors. Whole-study context: Earlier sequencing of 150 million to 200 million T cells yielded around 100 million unique TCR beta sequences.

General study results and limits: The study dropped some indistinguishable V segments, TRBV6-2 and TRBV6-3 among them. Presence/absence analyses treated sequencing depth as roughly uniform across donors.

The donors (healthy individuals) were bone marrow donors. This chain connects TRBV5-6 to TRBJ2-7, with D unclear. The TCR comes from a girl between 2 and 10 years old in good health and CMV-seronegative. Sequencing was done on a sample of PBMCs. The CDR3 DNA sequence: TGTGCCAGCAGCTTGGCCAACTCCTACGAGCAGTACTTC. Translated: CASSLANSYEQYF.